This is a list of T cell receptor beta chains from one sample in a study of CD8 T cells in Susac syndrome. TCRdb recomputed calls from the immunoSEQ multiplex PCR reads with MiXCR, one row per CDR3 protein. The table records roughly 200,000 distinct CDR3 sequences, 85% to 95% of them present only once. Sequenced material: CD4+ T cells from PBMCs. The receptors originated from a human donor in good health. CDR3s include the opening cysteine and the closing phenylalanine or tryptophan. A D gene is named only where the DNA matches it firmly. Clone size, where shown, is once, few, many, or a class for clones that have expanded.

>.|TRBV7-9|TRBJ2-7|.
CASSSQISYEQYF
TGTGCCAGCAGTTCGCAGATCTCCTACGAGCAGTACTTC
>once|TRBV20-1|TRBJ1-2|.
CSARDTGTNYGYTF
TGCAGTGCTAGAGATACAGGAACTAACTATGGCTACACCTTC
>.|TRBV29-1|TRBJ1-1|TRBD1
CRASLTGSNTEAFF
TGCAGAGCTTCGTTGACAGGGTCGAACACTGAAGCTTTCTTT
>.|TRBV7-3|TRBJ2-3|.
CASSLRPGGTDTQYF
TGTGCCAGCAGCTTACGACCGGGAGGCACAGATACGCAGTATTTT
>.|TRBV29-1|TRBJ1-2|.
CSVEVQDIAEGGYTF
TGCAGCGTTGAAGTCCAGGACATCGCCGAAGGTGGCTACACCTTC
>.|TRBV7-9|TRBJ1-1|.
CASGRQNTEAFF
TGTGCCAGCGGCAGACAGAACACTGAAGCTTTCTTT
>.|TRBV5-1|TRBJ1-6|.
CASSRTEYYNSPLHF
TGCGCCAGCAGCAGGACCGAGTATTATAATTCACCCCTCCACTTT
>.|TRBV28|TRBJ1-2|TRBD1
CASSFSDRVKGYTF
TGTGCCAGCAGTTTTTCTGACAGGGTGAAGGGCTACACCTTC
>.|TRBV30|TRBJ1-4|.
CAWTGRLATNEKLFF
TGTGCCTGGACAGGGAGACTCGCAACTAATGAAAAACTGTTTTTT
>.|TRBV3-1|TRBJ2-7|.
CASSQDVLGYEQYF
TGTGCCAGCAGCCAAGATGTATTGGGCTACGAGCAGTACTTC
>.|TRBV2|TRBJ2-3|TRBD1
CASSEGPGTGLYF
TGTGCCAGCAGTGAAGGGCCCGGGACAGGGCTCTATTTT
>once|TRBV19|TRBJ1-2|.
CASSMGANYGYTF
TGTGCCAGTAGTATGGGAGCTAACTATGGCTACACCTTC
>.|TRBV7-2|TRBJ2-7|TRBD1
CASSFQGGRYEQYF
TGTGCCAGCAGCTTTCAAGGGGGCCGTTACGAGCAGTACTTC
>.|TRBV3-1|TRBJ1-1|.
CASSQTRTENTEAFF
TGTGCCAGCAGCCAAACCCGGACGGAGAACACTGAAGCTTTCTTT
>.|TRBV3-1|TRBJ2-1|TRBD2
CASSQNSGSSYNEQFF
TGTGCCAGCAGCCAAAATAGCGGGAGTTCCTACAATGAGCAGTTCTTC
>.|TRBV20-1|TRBJ1-4|.
CSARDTAPTNEKLFF
TGCAGTGCTAGGGATACAGCCCCAACTAATGAAAAACTGTTTTTT
>few|TRBV3-1|TRBJ2-1|.
CASSRGNEQFF
TGTGCCAGCAGTCGGGGGAATGAGCAGTTCTTC
>.|TRBV20-1|TRBJ2-5|.
CSAVHGAGRETQYF
TGCAGTGCTGTCCATGGGGCAGGGAGGGAGACCCAGTACTTC
>once|TRBV7-2|TRBJ1-5|.
CASSFTVVDQPQHF
TGTGCCAGCAGCTTCACCGTGGTGGATCAGCCCCAGCATTTT
>.|TRBV12-5|TRBJ2-1|.
CASGLDRTGRGSYNEQFF
TGTGCTAGTGGTTTGGACAGAACGGGGCGGGGATCCTACAATGAGCAGTTCTTC
>.|TRBV19|TRBJ1-1|.
CASSHRRLAEAFF
TGTGCCAGTAGCCACCGCCGACTGGCCGAAGCTTTCTTT
>.|TRBV20-1|TRBJ2-3|TRBD2
CSAPSGPTDTQYF
TGCAGTGCTCCTAGCGGTCCCACAGATACGCAGTATTTT
>.|TRBV12-3/TRBV12-4|TRBJ1-5|.
CASSSAGNQDQHF
TGTGCCAGCAGTTCCGCGGGTAATCAGGACCAGCATTTT
>.|TRBV5-4|TRBJ2-7|.
CASSQEAALGWEQYF
TGTGCCAGCAGTCAAGAGGCGGCACTGGGATGGGAGCAGTACTTC
>few|TRBV6-5|TRBJ2-2|.
CASSYPGDTGELFF
TGTGCCAGCAGTTACCCAGGGGACACCGGGGAGCTGTTTTTT
>.|TRBV7-7|TRBJ2-5|TRBD2
CASSLGGLAGETQYF
TGTGCCAGCAGCTTAGGGGGACTAGCGGGGGAGACCCAGTACTTC
>.|TRBV24-1|TRBJ1-2|TRBD1
CATRSGTGGYTF
TGTGCCACCAGATCCGGGACAGGTGGCTACACCTTC
>.|TRBV6-6|TRBJ1-2|.
CASSSEGVYGYTF
TGTGCCAGCAGTTCCGAAGGTGTGTATGGCTACACCTTC
>.|TRBV23-1|TRBJ1-4|.
CASSPSWTATNEKLFF
TGCGCCAGCAGTCCCTCGTGGACGGCAACTAATGAAAAACTGTTTTTT
>.|TRBV20-1|TRBJ1-1|TRBD1
CSAGQGADTEAFF
TGCAGTGCTGGACAGGGGGCGGACACTGAAGCTTTCTTT
>.|TRBV7-9|TRBJ2-1|.
CASRGVPYEQFF
TGTGCCAGCAGAGGAGTCCCCTATGAGCAGTTCTTC
>.|TRBV30|TRBJ1-1|.
CAWTRYATEAFF
TGTGCCTGGACTCGGTATGCAACTGAAGCTTTCTTT
>.|TRBV27|TRBJ1-2|TRBD1
CASGRDRGVDGYTF
TGTGCCAGCGGGAGGGACAGGGGGGTAGATGGCTACACCTTC